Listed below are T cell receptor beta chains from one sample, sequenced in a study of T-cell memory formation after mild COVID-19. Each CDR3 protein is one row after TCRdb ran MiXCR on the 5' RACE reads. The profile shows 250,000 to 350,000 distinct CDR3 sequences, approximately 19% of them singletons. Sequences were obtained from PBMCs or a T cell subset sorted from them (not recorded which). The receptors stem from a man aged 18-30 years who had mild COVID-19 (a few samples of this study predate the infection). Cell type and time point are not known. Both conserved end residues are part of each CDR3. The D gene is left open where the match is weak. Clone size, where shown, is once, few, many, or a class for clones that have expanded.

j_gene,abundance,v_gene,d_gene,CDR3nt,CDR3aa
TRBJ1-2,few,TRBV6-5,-,TGTGCCAGCAGTTCCGAGAGCCAATCCGACTATGGCTACACCTTC,CASSSESQSDYGYTF
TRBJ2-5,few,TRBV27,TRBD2,TGTGCCAGCAGGCGGGCGGGAGTCCAGTACTTC,CASRRAGVQYF
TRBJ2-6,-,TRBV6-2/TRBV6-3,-,TGTGCCAGCAGCCTCAAGGACTCTGGGGCCAACGTCCTGACTTTC,CASSLKDSGANVLTF
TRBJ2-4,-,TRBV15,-,TGTGCCACCAGCAGCGCTGTAGCCAAAAACATTCAGTACTTC,CATSSAVAKNIQYF
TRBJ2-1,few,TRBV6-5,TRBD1,TGTGCCAGCAGTTTAGACGGGACAGCCCCACCGGAGTTCTTC,CASSLDGTAPPEFF
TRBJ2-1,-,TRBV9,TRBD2,TGTGCCAGCAGCAAATGGCTAGCGGAACTTAGGAATGAGCAGTTCTTC,CASSKWLAELRNEQFF
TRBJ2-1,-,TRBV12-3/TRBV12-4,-,TGTGCCAGCAGTAGGGGTGCGCAGTTCTTC,CASSRGAQFF
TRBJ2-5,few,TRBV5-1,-,TGCGCCAGCTCCGGGACGGTAGAAGAGACCCAGTACTTC,CASSGTVEETQYF
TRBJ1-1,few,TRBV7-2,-,TGTGCCAGCAGCTTAGGAAGGGCTGAAGCTTTCTTT,CASSLGRAEAFF
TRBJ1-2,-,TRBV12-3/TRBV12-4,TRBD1,TGTGCCAGCAGTTTTTTGGCTGGGACAGGGACGTTTGGGAGTGGCTACACCTTC,CASSFLAGTGTFGSGYTF
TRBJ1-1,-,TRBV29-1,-,TGCAGCGTCGCGGGACGGGCGAACACTGAAGCTTTCTTT,CSVAGRANTEAFF
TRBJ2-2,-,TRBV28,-,TGTGCCACCCAGGAGTTAGACGGGGAGCTGTTTTTT,CATQELDGELFF
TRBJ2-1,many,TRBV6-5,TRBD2,TGTGCCAGCAGCCCCGGGGGGGCGGCGGCTTCCTACAATGAGCAGTTCTTC,CASSPGGAAASYNEQFF
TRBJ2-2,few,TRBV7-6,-,TGTGCCAGCAGCTTAAGACAGGCGAACACCGGGGAGCTGTTTTTT,CASSLRQANTGELFF
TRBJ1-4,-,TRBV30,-,TGTGCCTGGAGTGATGGATTTAATGAAAAACTGTTTTTT,CAWSDGFNEKLFF
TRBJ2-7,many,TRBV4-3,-,TGCGCCAGCAGCCAACTCGAAACAGGGACCACCTACGAGCAGTACTTC,CASSQLETGTTYEQYF
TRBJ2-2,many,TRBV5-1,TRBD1,TGCGCCAGCAGCTTGGGACAGGGGAATCTCGGGGAGCTGTTTTTT,CASSLGQGNLGELFF
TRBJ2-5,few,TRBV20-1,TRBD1,TGCAGTGCTAGAGTCCTCTCGACAGGGGTGGAGACCCAGTACTTC,CSARVLSTGVETQYF
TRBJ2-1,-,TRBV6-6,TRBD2,TGTGCCAGCAGGACGGGACTAGCCCGCAATGAGCAGTTCTTC,CASRTGLARNEQFF
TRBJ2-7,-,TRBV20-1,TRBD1,TGCAGTGCTAGGAATTCGGGACAGGGTGGGCGCGAGCAGTACTTC,CSARNSGQGGREQYF
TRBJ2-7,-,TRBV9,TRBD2,TGTGCCAGCAGCGTAGGTCGGACTAGCGGTTACGAGCAGTACTTC,CASSVGRTSGYEQYF
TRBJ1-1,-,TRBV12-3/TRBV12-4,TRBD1,TGTGCCAGCAGTTCCTCAGGGGGTTGGACTGAAGCTTTCTTT,CASSSSGGWTEAFF
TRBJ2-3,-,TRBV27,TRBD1,TGTGCCAGCAGTGCGACGCCCGGACAGGGGGCAGATACGCAGTATTTT,CASSATPGQGADTQYF
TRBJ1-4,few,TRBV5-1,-,TGCGCCAGCAGCCCGGGACGGATTAATGAAAAACTGTTTTTT,CASSPGRINEKLFF
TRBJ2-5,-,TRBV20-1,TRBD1,TGCAGTGCTAGCCCGGGACAGGGGCCAGAGACCCAGTACTTC,CSASPGQGPETQYF
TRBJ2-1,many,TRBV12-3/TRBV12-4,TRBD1,TGTGCCAGCAGCACGGACAGGGATTACAATGAGCAGTTCTTC,CASSTDRDYNEQFF
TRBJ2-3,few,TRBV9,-,TGTGCCAGCAGCGTAGGACTACCGACAGATACGCAGTATTTT,CASSVGLPTDTQYF
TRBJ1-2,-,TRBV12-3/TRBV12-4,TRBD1,TGTGCCAGCACCCCCAGGACAGGGGGCTTCTATGGCTACACCTTC,CASTPRTGGFYGYTF
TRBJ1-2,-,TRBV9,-,TGTGCCAGCAGCGTACAGGGGTATCGCGGCTACACCTTC,CASSVQGYRGYTF
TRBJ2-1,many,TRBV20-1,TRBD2,TGCAGTGCTGGCGGGGCGGGGGGGACCCACAATGAGCAGTTCTTC,CSAGGAGGTHNEQFF
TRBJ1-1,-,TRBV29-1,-,TGCAGCGCCCCAGGGGTGGGGGCGGGCACTGAAGCTTTCTTT,CSAPGVGAGTEAFF
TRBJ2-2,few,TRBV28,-,TGTGCCAGCACCCCAGAGAACACCGGGGAGCTGTTTTTT,CASTPENTGELFF
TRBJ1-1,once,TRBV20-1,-,TGCAGTGCCACCCGACCCTGGGAGGGGGGCACTGAAGCTTTCTTT,CSATRPWEGGTEAFF
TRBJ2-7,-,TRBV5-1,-,TGCGCCAGCAGGGGGACTTCTCACTACGAGCAGTACTTC,CASRGTSHYEQYF
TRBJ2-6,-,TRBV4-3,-,TGCGCCAGCAGCCCCGACCTCGGGACCGGGGCCAACGTCCTGACTTTC,CASSPDLGTGANVLTF
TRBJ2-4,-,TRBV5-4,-,TGTGCCAGCAGCTATGGGGGAGCCAAAAACATTCAGTACTTC,CASSYGGAKNIQYF
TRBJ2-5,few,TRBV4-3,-,TGCGCCAGCAGCCCCAGGGCCCGGACGCAAGAGACCCAGTACTTC,CASSPRARTQETQYF
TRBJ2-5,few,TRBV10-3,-,TGTGCCATCAGCTCCGACAGTTTGGGGCAAGAGACCCAGTACTTC,CAISSDSLGQETQYF
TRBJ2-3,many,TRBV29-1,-,TGCAGCGTTGAAGTGGGACCTCAAGATACGCAGTATTTT,CSVEVGPQDTQYF
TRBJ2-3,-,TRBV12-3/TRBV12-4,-,TGTGCCAGCACCGTCGGGATTTCTAGCACAGATACGCAGTATTTT,CASTVGISSTDTQYF
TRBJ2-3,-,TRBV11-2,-,TGTGCCAGCAGCTTAGGGGACCCTGGGGATACGCAGTATTTT,CASSLGDPGDTQYF
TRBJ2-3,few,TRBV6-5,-,TGTGCCAGCCTGGGCACAGATACGCAGTATTTT,CASLGTDTQYF
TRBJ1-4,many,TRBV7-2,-,TGTGCCAGCAGCTCGGGGACAAGGGAAAAACTGTTTTTT,CASSSGTREKLFF
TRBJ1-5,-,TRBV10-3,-,TGTGCCATCAGTGAGTTGCAGGGGAATCAGCCCCAGCATTTT,CAISELQGNQPQHF
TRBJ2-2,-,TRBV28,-,TGTGCCAGCAGTCTCTACCGACAGTTCGCGAACACCGTGGAGCTGTTTTTT,CASSLYRQFANTVELFF
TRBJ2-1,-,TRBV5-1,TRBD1,TGCGCCAGCAGCTCGCCCGGGACAGGGTATTATGAGCAGTTCTTC,CASSSPGTGYYEQFF
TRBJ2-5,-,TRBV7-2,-,TGTGCCAGCAGCTTAGAAAGGGAGACCCAGTACTTC,CASSLERETQYF
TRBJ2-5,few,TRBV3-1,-,TGTGCCAGCAGCCAAGATCCGGCAACGGGGGAGACCCAGTACTTC,CASSQDPATGETQYF
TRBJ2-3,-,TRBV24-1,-,TGTGCCACCAGTGATCCGTTCACAGATACGCAGTATTTT,CATSDPFTDTQYF
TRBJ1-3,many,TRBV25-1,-,TGTGCCAGCACCCCCCCAGGTCCCTCTGGAAACACCATATATTTT,CASTPPGPSGNTIYF
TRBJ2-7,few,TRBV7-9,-,TGTGCCAGCAGCTTCCCCGGGAGCTCCTACGAGCAGTACTTC,CASSFPGSSYEQYF
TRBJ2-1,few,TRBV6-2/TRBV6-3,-,TGTGCCAGCATTACTCAGGGAGGGGGTTCCTACAATGAGCAGTTCTTC,CASITQGGGSYNEQFF
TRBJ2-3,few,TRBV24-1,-,TGTGCCACCAGTGATTACCAGGGGAAACCAGATACGCAGTATTTT,CATSDYQGKPDTQYF
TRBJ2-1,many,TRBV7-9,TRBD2,TGTGCCAGCAGCCCTGGACTAGCGGGCTACCTGGAGCAGTTCTTC,CASSPGLAGYLEQFF
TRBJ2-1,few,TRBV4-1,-,TGCGCCAGCAGCCAAGAAATGACAGATGATAATGAGCAGTTCTTC,CASSQEMTDDNEQFF
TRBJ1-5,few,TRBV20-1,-,TGCAGTGCTAGAGGGGGAGGGGATCAGCCCCAGCATTTT,CSARGGGDQPQHF
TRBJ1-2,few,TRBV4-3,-,TGCGCCAGCAGCCAAGAGAGATATGGCTACACCTTC,CASSQERYGYTF
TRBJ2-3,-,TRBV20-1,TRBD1,TGCAGTGCTGCTACAGGGGCAGATACGCAGTATTTT,CSAATGADTQYF
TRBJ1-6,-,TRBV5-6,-,TGTGCCAGCAGCTTTTCCGGGACGGCGATTAATTCACCCCTCCACTTT,CASSFSGTAINSPLHF